These 8 T cell receptor beta chains share one sample of origin, sequenced in a study of T cells after posttransplantation cyclophosphamide (dated by TCRdb to the mid-2010s). The library was made by the immunoSEQ multiplex PCR assay. TCRdb mirrors the immuneACCESS table, restricted to in-frame sequences. Some clones are absent from its copies; in checked studies, under half trace to an unresolved V gene, and the reason for the others is unknown. The sample has around 35,000 clones on record, with no singletons. The ten largest account for about 1.2% of the sample. The sample comprised PBMCs. The receptor set was obtained from a girl between 10 and 17 years old in good health, CMV-negative, and a related stem cell transplant donor.

This clone was detected many times. This sequence joins TRBV5-4 and TRBJ1-3; maybe TRBD1 (5 bases). V was trimmed by 4 bases and J by 2 bases, leaving 10 bases between them. In germline, CDR1 is SGHNT, CDR2 YYREEE (reference sequence). This CDR3 has 14 residues. CDR3 DNA sequence: TGTGCCAGCAGCCTCCGGGGGACTGGAAACACCATATATTTT. It yields the protein CASSLRGTGNTIYF.

V gene TRBV9 combines with J gene TRBJ2-1; 9 bases line up with TRBD1. From germline, CDR1 is SGDLS and CDR2 YYNGEE. CDR3 length: 13 amino acids. J was trimmed by 10 bases and V by 2 bases; bases with no gene match: 4. This chain's CDR3 is CASSVETGGEQFF. The DNA for the CDR3 is TGTGCCAGCAGCGTGGAAACAGGGGGCGAGCAGTTCTTC.

The gene calls are TRBV15 and TRBJ2-7, with 9 positions matching TRBD1. Germline V gene data show CDR1 as LNHNV and CDR2 as YYDKDF (reference sequence). This CDR3 is 16 amino acids long. Germline trimming cut 0 bases from V and 6 bases from J; bases unmatched to any gene: 9. CDR3 DNA sequence: TGTGCCACCAGCAGAGATTACGGGACAGGGTTTCTCGAGCAGTACTTC. Encoded protein: CATSRDYGTGFLEQYF.

In this sample, this clone turned up a few times. The CDR3 loop is CASSLTFGTSYEQYF. The DNA of the CDR3 is TGTGCCAGCAGCTTAACATTTGGTACCTCCTACGAGCAGTACTTC. V is TRBV7-9 and J is TRBJ2-7; D remains unclear. Per germline, CDR1 SEHNR and CDR2 FQNEAQ (reference sequence). CDR3 length: 15 residues. Trimming pared 2 bases from V and 0 bases from J, leaving 11 bases between.

This clone has at least ten counts. The V gene is TRBV6-4, the J gene TRBJ2-1; no firm D call. V was clipped by 1 base and J by 4 bases, with 14 bases between them. This CDR3 is 16 amino acids long. Germline V lookup: CDR1 MRHNA, CDR2 SNTAGT. CDR3 residues: CASSDWASDIYNEQFF. CDR3 DNA: TGTGCCAGCAGTGACTGGGCGTCAGATATTTACAATGAGCAGTTCTTC.

This clone has more than one count but fewer than ten. The chain uses TRBV5-1 and TRBJ2-5; 12 bases map to TRBD2. Trimming took 1 base from V and 5 from J; bases not matched to a gene: 9. This CDR3 region has 17 residues. Germline CDR1 reads SGHRS; CDR2 reads YFSETQ. The DNA of the CDR3 is TGCGCCAGCAGCTTGTCGACTAGCGGGGGCCAGGGGGAGACCCAGTACTTC. Its translation: CASSLSTSGGQGETQYF.

There are a few counts of this clone. The chain recombines TRBV30 with TRBJ2-5, with D unclear. Trimming shortened V by 1 base and J by 2 bases, and 5 bases separated the two germline ends. The CDR3 sequence is 12 residues long. Germline V gene sequence: CDR1 GTSNPN, CDR2 SVGIG (reference sequence). The CDR3 is CAWSAEQETQYF. The DNA of the CDR3 is TGTGCCTGGAGTGCGGAGCAAGAGACCCAGTACTTC.

The chain uses TRBV7-9 and TRBJ2-3, with D perhaps TRBD2 (5 bases). The CDR3 runs 14 residues. Germline V CDR1 and CDR2: SEHNR, FQNEAQ (reference sequence). V was shortened by 0 bases and J by 3 bases, with 7 bases between the two germline ends. The CDR3: CASSLAGRTDTQYF. Written as DNA, the CDR3 is TGTGCCAGCAGCTTAGCGGGGAGAACAGATACGCAGTATTTT. The full variable domain, completed using reference TRBV7-9 and TRBJ2-3, is DTGVSQNPRHKITKRGQNVTFRCDPISEHNRLYWYRQTLGQGPEFLTYFQNEAQLEKSRLLSDRFSAERPKGSFSTLEIQRTEQGDSAMYLCASSLAGRTDTQYFGPGTRLTVL.